This T cell receptor beta chain was documented in a study of human T cells and chemical hapten exposure. General study findings and limits: Alopecia in the donors means their immune response may deviate from healthy people's.

Individual cDNA molecules received unique molecular identifiers in the library. One entry per CDR3 protein results from TCRdb running MiXCR on the RACE reads. The sample holds around 330,000 distinct CDR3 sequences, 4.5% to 5.5% seen once. Time point described: pre-sensitization, week 0. Treatment described: therapeutic diphenylcyclopropenone sensitization with weekly scalp DPC. This clonotype was counted between two and nine times. No antigen is known for it. Germline-derived CDR1 and CDR2 are SGHAT and FQNNGV. The CDR3 is made up of 16 amino acids. Trimming cost V 3 bases and J 6 bases; bases outside gene matches: 11.

The chain uses TRBV11-2 and TRBJ2-3, with 8 bases lining up with TRBD1. Here the sequenced sample was whole blood, taken in connection with sensitization to the hapten diphenylcyclopropenone (DPC). The TCR comes from a woman aged 18-29 years with alopecia areata. Some clones in this sample may be carry-over from other donors' samples. The CDR3 bases are TGTGCCAGCAGCTTGATGTCGGGACAGGCATGGGATACGCAGTATTTT. This codes for CASSLMSGQAWDTQYF. Full variable domain (missing parts from reference TRBV11-2 and TRBJ2-3): EAGVAQSPRYKIIEKRQSVAFWCNPISGHATLYWYQQILGQGPKLLIQFQNNGVVDDSQLPKDRFSAERLKGVDSTLKIQPAKLEDSAVYLCASSLMSGQAWDTQYFGPGTRLTVL.